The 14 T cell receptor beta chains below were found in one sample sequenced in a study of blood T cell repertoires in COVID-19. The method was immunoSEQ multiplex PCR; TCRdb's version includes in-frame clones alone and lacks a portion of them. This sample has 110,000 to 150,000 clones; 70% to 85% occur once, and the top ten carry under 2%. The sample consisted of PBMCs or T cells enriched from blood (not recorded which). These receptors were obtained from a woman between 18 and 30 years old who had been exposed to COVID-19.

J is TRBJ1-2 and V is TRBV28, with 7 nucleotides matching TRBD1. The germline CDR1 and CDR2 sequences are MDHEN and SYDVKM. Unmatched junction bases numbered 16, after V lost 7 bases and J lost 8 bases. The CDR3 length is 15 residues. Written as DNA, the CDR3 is TGTGCCAGCAACCCCATTTCAGGACAGGTCTCCGGCTACACCTTC. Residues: CASNPISGQVSGYTF.

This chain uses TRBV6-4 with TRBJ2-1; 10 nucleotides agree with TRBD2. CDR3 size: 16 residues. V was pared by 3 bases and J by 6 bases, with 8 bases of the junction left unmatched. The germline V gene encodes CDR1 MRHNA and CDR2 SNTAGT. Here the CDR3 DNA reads TGTGCCAGCAGTGATTACGGGACTAGCGAGCGCAATGAGCAGTTCTTC. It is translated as CASSDYGTSERNEQFF.

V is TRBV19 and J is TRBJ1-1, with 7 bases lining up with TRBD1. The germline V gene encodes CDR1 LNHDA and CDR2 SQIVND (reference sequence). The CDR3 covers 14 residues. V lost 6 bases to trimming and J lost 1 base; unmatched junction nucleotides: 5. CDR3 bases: TGTGCCAGTAGCTACAGGGGCGAGAACACTGAAGCTTTCTTT. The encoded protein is CASSYRGENTEAFF.

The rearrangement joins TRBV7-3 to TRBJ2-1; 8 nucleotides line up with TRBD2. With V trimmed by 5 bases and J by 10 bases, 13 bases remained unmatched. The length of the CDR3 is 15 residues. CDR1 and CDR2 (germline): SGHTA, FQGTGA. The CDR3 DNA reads TGTGCCAGCAGCCCTCGTAACGGGAGGGCGTGGGAGCAGTTCTTC. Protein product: CASSPRNGRAWEQFF.

The CDR3 spells CASSPPGTANYGYTF. The CDR3 DNA is TGTGCCAGCTCACCTCCCGGGACAGCTAACTATGGCTACACCTTC. V gene TRBV18 combines with J gene TRBJ1-2; 7 nucleotides agree with TRBD1. The germline V gene encodes CDR1 KGHSH and CDR2 LQKENI. The CDR3 loop spans 15 amino acids. The ends lost 3 bases at V and 0 bases at J; junction bases unmatched: 4.

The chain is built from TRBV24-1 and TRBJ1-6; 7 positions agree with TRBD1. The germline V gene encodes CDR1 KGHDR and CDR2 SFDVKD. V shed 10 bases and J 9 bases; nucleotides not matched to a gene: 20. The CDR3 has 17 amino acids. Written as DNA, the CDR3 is TGTGCCACGAGTAAGCGGACAAGGACAGGTGCAGTTTCACCCCTCCACTTT. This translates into CATSKRTRTGAVSPLHF.

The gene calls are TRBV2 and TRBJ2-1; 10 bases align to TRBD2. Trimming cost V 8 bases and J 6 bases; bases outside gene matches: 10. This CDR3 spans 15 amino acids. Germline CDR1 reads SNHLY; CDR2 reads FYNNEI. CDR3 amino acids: CASGPSGSGSNEQFF. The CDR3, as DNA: TGTGCCAGCGGGCCTAGCGGGAGTGGAAGCAATGAGCAGTTCTTC.

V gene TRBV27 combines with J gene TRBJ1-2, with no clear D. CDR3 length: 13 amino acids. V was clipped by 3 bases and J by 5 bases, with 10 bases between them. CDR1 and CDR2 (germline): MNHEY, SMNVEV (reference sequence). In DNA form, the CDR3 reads TGTGCCAGCAGTTTTTCTCGGAGTTATGGCTACACCTTC. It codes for CASSFSRSYGYTF.

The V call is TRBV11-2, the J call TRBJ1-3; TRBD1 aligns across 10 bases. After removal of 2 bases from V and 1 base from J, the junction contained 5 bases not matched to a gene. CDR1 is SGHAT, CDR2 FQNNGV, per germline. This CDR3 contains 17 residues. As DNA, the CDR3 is TGTGCCAGCAGCTTATACGGACAGGGGGGATCTGGAAACACCATATATTTT. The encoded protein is CASSLYGQGGSGNTIYF.

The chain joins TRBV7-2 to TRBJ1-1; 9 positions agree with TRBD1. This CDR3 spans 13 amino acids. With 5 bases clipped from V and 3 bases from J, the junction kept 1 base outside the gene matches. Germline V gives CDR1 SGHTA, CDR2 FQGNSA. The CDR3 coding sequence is TGTGCCAGCAGCCGACAGGGGGACACTGAAGCTTTCTTT. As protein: CASSRQGDTEAFF.

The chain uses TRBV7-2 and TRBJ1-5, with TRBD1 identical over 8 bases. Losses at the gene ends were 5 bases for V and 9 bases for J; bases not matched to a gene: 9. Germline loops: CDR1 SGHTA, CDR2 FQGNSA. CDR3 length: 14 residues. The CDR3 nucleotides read TGTGCCAGCAGCGCGGGGACAGGCGCTCGGCCCCAGCATTTT. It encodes CASSAGTGARPQHF. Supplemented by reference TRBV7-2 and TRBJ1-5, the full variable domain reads GAGVSQSPSNKVTEKGKDVELRCDPISGHTALYWYRQSLGQGLEFLIYFQGNSAPDKSGLPSDRFSAERTGGSVSTLTIQRTQQEDSAVYLCASSAGTGARPQHFGDGTRLSIL.

This CDR3 is CASSHYETGDPYEQYF. In DNA form, the CDR3 reads TGTGCCAGCAGCCATTACGAGACAGGGGATCCCTACGAGCAGTACTTC. V gene TRBV5-5 combines with J gene TRBJ2-7; the match to TRBD1 covers 8 bases. V was pared by 4 bases and J by 2 bases, with 11 bases of the junction left unmatched. This CDR3 has 16 amino acids. Looked up from germline, CDR1 is SGHKS and CDR2 is YYEKEE (reference sequence).

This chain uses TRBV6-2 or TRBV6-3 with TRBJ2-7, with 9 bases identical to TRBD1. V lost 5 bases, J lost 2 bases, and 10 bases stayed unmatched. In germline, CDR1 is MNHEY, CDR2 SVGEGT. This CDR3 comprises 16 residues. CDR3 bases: TGTGCCAGCAGTCCGCCCGGGACAGGGTTTGCCTACGAGCAGTACTTC. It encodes CASSPPGTGFAYEQYF.

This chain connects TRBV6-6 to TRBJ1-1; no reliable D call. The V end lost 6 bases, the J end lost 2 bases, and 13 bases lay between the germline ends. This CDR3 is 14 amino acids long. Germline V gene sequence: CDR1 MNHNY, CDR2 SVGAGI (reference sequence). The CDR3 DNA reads TGTGCCAGCAGCCCGGCGCGGGATAACACTGAAGCTTTCTTT. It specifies CASSPARDNTEAFF.